These T cell receptor beta chains were read from a single sample in a study of human T cells and chemical hapten exposure. TCRdb passed the RACE reads through MiXCR, listing each CDR3 protein once. This repertoire shows around 71,000 distinct CDR3 sequences, 9.8% found once; its top ten account for 3.3%. Sequences were derived from whole blood, sampled in connection with sensitization to the hapten diphenylcyclopropenone (DPC). Receptor source: a woman aged 40-49 years with alopecia areata. Some clones in this sample may be carry-over from other donors' samples. Both conserved end residues are part of each CDR3. D genes are given only for firm matches. A clone size is listed for some rows: how often the clone was seen (once, few, many), or a class if it is expanded.

d_gene: TRBD1; j_gene: TRBJ2-5; v_gene: TRBV15; abundance: many; CDR3aa: CATSRDNRGLTETQYF; CDR3nt: TGTGCCACCAGCAGAGATAACAGGGGTCTGACGGAGACCCAGTACTTC
d_gene: TRBD1; j_gene: TRBJ1-1; v_gene: TRBV29-1; abundance: -; CDR3aa: CSVPTGARNTEAFF; CDR3nt: TGCAGCGTCCCGACAGGGGCACGGAACACTGAAGCTTTCTTT
d_gene: -; j_gene: TRBJ1-4; v_gene: TRBV12-3/TRBV12-4; abundance: few; CDR3aa: CASSLGQGTEKLFF; CDR3nt: TGTGCCAGCAGCCTAGGGCAGGGGACTGAAAAACTGTTTTTT
d_gene: TRBD2; j_gene: TRBJ2-1; v_gene: TRBV18; abundance: -; CDR3aa: CASSRTEERSGVSYNEQFF; CDR3nt: TGTGCCAGCTCTAGAACAGAAGAGAGGAGCGGGGTGTCTTACAATGAGCAGTTCTTC
d_gene: TRBD1; j_gene: TRBJ2-7; v_gene: TRBV12-3/TRBV12-4; abundance: few; CDR3aa: CASSTTGNTYEQYF; CDR3nt: TGTGCCAGCAGCACGACAGGGAACACCTACGAGCAGTACTTC
d_gene: -; j_gene: TRBJ1-2; v_gene: TRBV29-1; abundance: many; CDR3aa: CSGVQENYGYTF; CDR3nt: TGCAGCGGGGTACAGGAGAACTATGGCTACACCTTC
d_gene: TRBD1; j_gene: TRBJ2-1; v_gene: TRBV4-1; abundance: -; CDR3aa: CASSQGTGHNEQFF; CDR3nt: TGCGCCAGCAGCCAAGGGACAGGCCACAATGAGCAGTTCTTC
d_gene: -; j_gene: TRBJ2-6; v_gene: TRBV21-1; abundance: few; CDR3aa: CASRGCGSGANVLTF; CDR3nt: TGTGCCAGCAGGGGATGTGGTTCTGGGGCCAACGTCCTGACTTTC
d_gene: TRBD2; j_gene: TRBJ2-5; v_gene: TRBV20-1; abundance: -; CDR3aa: CSGRLVAGSLKETQYF; CDR3nt: TGCAGTGGTAGATTGGTAGCGGGGTCCCTGAAAGAGACCCAGTACTTC
d_gene: -; j_gene: TRBJ1-1; v_gene: TRBV10-3; abundance: few; CDR3aa: CAISVGTGQNTEAFF; CDR3nt: TGTGCCATCAGTGTTGGGACTGGACAGAACACTGAAGCTTTCTTT
d_gene: -; j_gene: TRBJ1-4; v_gene: TRBV4-1; abundance: many; CDR3aa: CASSQDQLGAADEKLFF; CDR3nt: TGCGCCAGCAGCCAAGATCAATTAGGGGCGGCAGATGAAAAACTGTTTTTT
d_gene: -; j_gene: TRBJ2-7; v_gene: TRBV20-1; abundance: few; CDR3aa: CSGSVRTYEQYF; CDR3nt: TGCAGTGGAAGCGTCCGCACCTACGAGCAGTACTTC
d_gene: -; j_gene: TRBJ2-6; v_gene: TRBV11-2; abundance: many; CDR3aa: CASSLGSRVGANVLTF; CDR3nt: TGTGCCAGCAGCTTAGGAAGCAGGGTTGGGGCCAACGTCCTGACTTTC
d_gene: TRBD1; j_gene: TRBJ1-4; v_gene: TRBV9; abundance: -; CDR3aa: CASSTNRGGSEKLFF; CDR3nt: TGTGCCAGCAGCACGAACAGGGGTGGGAGCGAAAAACTGTTTTTT
d_gene: TRBD1; j_gene: TRBJ1-2; v_gene: TRBV9; abundance: many; CDR3aa: CASDRVELPGYTF; CDR3nt: TGTGCCAGCGACAGGGTAGAACTCCCTGGCTACACCTTC
d_gene: -; j_gene: TRBJ2-3; v_gene: TRBV7-9; abundance: -; CDR3aa: CASSPRRDWTDTQYF; CDR3nt: TGTGCCAGCAGCCCCCGCCGGGACTGGACAGATACGCAGTATTTT
d_gene: -; j_gene: TRBJ1-1; v_gene: TRBV3-1; abundance: many; CDR3aa: CASSKGEGTEAFF; CDR3nt: TGTGCCAGCAGCAAGGGGGAAGGCACTGAAGCTTTCTTT
d_gene: -; j_gene: TRBJ1-2; v_gene: TRBV6-4; abundance: many; CDR3aa: CASLRQRNYTF; CDR3nt: TGTGCCAGCCTCCGACAGAGGAACTACACCTTC
d_gene: -; j_gene: TRBJ2-7; v_gene: TRBV6-1; abundance: many; CDR3aa: CASSGSPPYEQYF; CDR3nt: TGTGCCAGCAGTGGGTCCCCTCCCTACGAGCAGTACTTC
d_gene: -; j_gene: TRBJ2-7; v_gene: TRBV6-6; abundance: few; CDR3aa: CASSYSRVRYEQYF; CDR3nt: TGTGCCAGCAGTTACAGCAGGGTTCGGTACGAGCAGTACTTC
d_gene: -; j_gene: TRBJ2-1; v_gene: TRBV5-1; abundance: few; CDR3aa: CASSLDWVTLSSYNEQFF; CDR3nt: TGCGCCAGCAGCTTGGATTGGGTTACGCTTAGCTCCTACAATGAGCAGTTCTTC
d_gene: -; j_gene: TRBJ1-3; v_gene: TRBV7-9; abundance: many; CDR3aa: CAIPGEGNRDNSISGNTIYF; CDR3nt: TGTGCCATACCGGGAGAGGGCAACCGGGACAATTCGATCTCTGGAAACACCATATATTTT
d_gene: TRBD2; j_gene: TRBJ2-3; v_gene: TRBV5-1; abundance: -; CDR3aa: CASSLVVSGVPDTQYF; CDR3nt: TGCGCCAGCAGCTTGGTGGTGAGCGGGGTCCCAGATACGCAGTATTTT
d_gene: -; j_gene: TRBJ2-5; v_gene: TRBV2; abundance: many; CDR3aa: CASSGQTGETQYF; CDR3nt: TGTGCCAGCAGTGGGCAGACCGGCGAGACCCAGTACTTC
d_gene: -; j_gene: TRBJ2-7; v_gene: TRBV5-1; abundance: few; CDR3aa: CASSWDNPFYEQYF; CDR3nt: TGCGCCAGCAGCTGGGACAACCCTTTTTACGAGCAGTACTTC
d_gene: TRBD1; j_gene: TRBJ2-1; v_gene: TRBV4-2; abundance: many; CDR3aa: CASSLTGTGDYNEQFF; CDR3nt: TGTGCCAGCAGCCTCACCGGGACAGGAGACTACAATGAGCAGTTCTTC
d_gene: -; j_gene: TRBJ1-5; v_gene: TRBV20-1; abundance: many; CDR3aa: CSAIGQLNSNQPQHF; CDR3nt: TGCAGTGCCATCGGTCAACTAAATAGCAATCAGCCCCAGCATTTT
d_gene: -; j_gene: TRBJ1-1; v_gene: TRBV29-1; abundance: -; CDR3aa: CSATDGNTEAFF; CDR3nt: TGCAGCGCCACGGATGGGAACACTGAAGCTTTCTTT
d_gene: -; j_gene: TRBJ1-1; v_gene: TRBV20-1; abundance: -; CDR3aa: CSASGVSFFTEAFF; CDR3nt: TGCAGTGCTTCAGGGGTCTCCTTCTTCACTGAAGCTTTCTTT
d_gene: TRBD2; j_gene: TRBJ2-1; v_gene: TRBV6-2/TRBV6-3; abundance: -; CDR3aa: CAGSGTSGVNEQFF; CDR3nt: TGTGCCGGCAGTGGGACTAGCGGAGTCAATGAGCAGTTCTTC
d_gene: TRBD2; j_gene: TRBJ2-3; v_gene: TRBV7-8; abundance: many; CDR3aa: CASSLALAGGTDTQYF; CDR3nt: TGTGCCAGCAGCTTAGCACTAGCGGGAGGCACAGATACGCAGTATTTT
d_gene: TRBD2; j_gene: TRBJ2-2; v_gene: TRBV9; abundance: few; CDR3aa: CASSVAASGTGELFF; CDR3nt: TGTGCCAGCAGCGTAGCGGCTAGCGGCACCGGGGAGCTGTTTTTT
d_gene: -; j_gene: TRBJ1-4; v_gene: TRBV12-3/TRBV12-4; abundance: many; CDR3aa: CASSLGEKLFF; CDR3nt: TGTGCCAGCAGTTTAGGTGAAAAACTGTTTTTT
d_gene: -; j_gene: TRBJ1-5; v_gene: TRBV7-2; abundance: many; CDR3aa: CASSLELQGSQPQHF; CDR3nt: TGTGCCAGCAGCTTAGAATTACAGGGAAGTCAGCCCCAGCATTTT
d_gene: TRBD2; j_gene: TRBJ2-5; v_gene: TRBV5-4; abundance: -; CDR3aa: CASSLVVAGQETQYF; CDR3nt: TGTGCCAGCAGCTTGGTGGTAGCGGGGCAAGAGACCCAGTACTTC
d_gene: TRBD2; j_gene: TRBJ2-7; v_gene: TRBV6-6; abundance: many; CDR3aa: CASSAWTSGGAHEQYF; CDR3nt: TGTGCCAGCAGTGCCTGGACTAGCGGGGGGGCCCACGAGCAGTACTTC
d_gene: TRBD1; j_gene: TRBJ2-7; v_gene: TRBV10-3; abundance: -; CDR3aa: CAISNGQGVYEQYF; CDR3nt: TGTGCCATCAGTAATGGACAGGGGGTATACGAGCAGTACTTC
d_gene: -; j_gene: TRBJ1-2; v_gene: TRBV6-2/TRBV6-3; abundance: many; CDR3aa: CASSPPYRETYGYTF; CDR3nt: TGTGCCAGCAGTCCACCCTACAGGGAAACCTATGGCTACACCTTC
d_gene: -; j_gene: TRBJ1-2; v_gene: TRBV30; abundance: many; CDR3aa: CALTGQSIHGYTF; CDR3nt: TGTGCCCTGACCGGACAGAGTATCCATGGCTACACCTTC
d_gene: TRBD1; j_gene: TRBJ2-7; v_gene: TRBV28; abundance: -; CDR3aa: CASNRGQGDEQYF; CDR3nt: TGTGCCAGCAATAGGGGGCAGGGTGACGAGCAGTACTTC
d_gene: -; j_gene: TRBJ2-3; v_gene: TRBV6-6; abundance: many; CDR3aa: CASISLTGTPGRTDTQYF; CDR3nt: TGTGCCAGCATTTCCTTGACCGGGACACCAGGGCGCACAGATACGCAGTATTTT
d_gene: TRBD1; j_gene: TRBJ2-3; v_gene: TRBV7-2; abundance: -; CDR3aa: CASSSDRGPDTQYF; CDR3nt: TGTGCCAGCAGCTCTGACAGGGGACCAGATACGCAGTATTTT
d_gene: -; j_gene: TRBJ2-3; v_gene: TRBV6-6; abundance: many; CDR3aa: CASSYVSAGTDTQYF; CDR3nt: TGTGCCAGCAGTTACGTGTCGGCCGGCACAGATACGCAGTATTTT
d_gene: TRBD2; j_gene: TRBJ2-7; v_gene: TRBV12-3/TRBV12-4; abundance: -; CDR3aa: CASRPGLGEQYF; CDR3nt: TGTGCCAGTAGGCCGGGACTAGGCGAGCAGTACTTC
d_gene: -; j_gene: TRBJ1-1; v_gene: TRBV29-1; abundance: many; CDR3aa: CSVGQSNTEAFF; CDR3nt: TGCAGCGTTGGACAGTCGAACACTGAAGCTTTCTTT
d_gene: -; j_gene: TRBJ2-1; v_gene: TRBV11-2; abundance: many; CDR3aa: CASSSLQGQGFF; CDR3nt: TGTGCCAGCAGCTCGTTACAGGGACAAGGGTTCTTC
d_gene: -; j_gene: TRBJ1-2; v_gene: TRBV7-6; abundance: -; CDR3aa: CASSPLPGSYGYTF; CDR3nt: TGTGCCAGCAGCCCCCTCCCGGGTAGCTATGGCTACACCTTC
d_gene: TRBD1; j_gene: TRBJ2-7; v_gene: TRBV5-1; abundance: -; CDR3aa: CASSLGQGVPSYEQYF; CDR3nt: TGCGCCAGCAGCTTGGGACAGGGGGTCCCCTCCTACGAGCAGTACTTC
d_gene: TRBD2; j_gene: TRBJ2-1; v_gene: TRBV20-1; abundance: many; CDR3aa: CSARLPGTSGGEQFF; CDR3nt: TGCAGTGCTAGGTTACCCGGGACTAGCGGGGGGGAGCAGTTCTTC
d_gene: -; j_gene: TRBJ1-5; v_gene: TRBV29-1; abundance: -; CDR3aa: CSVAVGASDNQPQHF; CDR3nt: TGCAGCGTTGCGGTTGGGGCCAGTGACAATCAGCCCCAGCATTTT
d_gene: TRBD2; j_gene: TRBJ2-5; v_gene: TRBV5-1; abundance: many; CDR3aa: CASSPGTNQETQYF; CDR3nt: TGCGCCAGCAGCCCTGGGACTAACCAAGAGACCCAGTACTTC
d_gene: -; j_gene: TRBJ1-1; v_gene: TRBV20-1; abundance: few; CDR3aa: CSARDRFGTPEAFF; CDR3nt: TGCAGTGCTAGAGATCGATTCGGGACACCTGAAGCTTTCTTT
d_gene: -; j_gene: TRBJ2-3; v_gene: TRBV5-4; abundance: many; CDR3aa: CASSPIQLRDTQYF; CDR3nt: TGTGCCAGCAGCCCAATTCAACTCCGAGATACGCAGTATTTT
d_gene: -; j_gene: TRBJ2-2; v_gene: TRBV7-9; abundance: many; CDR3aa: CASSLWAGPTGELFF; CDR3nt: TGTGCCAGCAGCTTATGGGCAGGACCCACCGGGGAGCTGTTTTTT
d_gene: -; j_gene: TRBJ2-5; v_gene: TRBV2; abundance: many; CDR3aa: CASSRGGTQYF; CDR3nt: TGTGCCAGCAGCCGGGGAGGGACCCAGTACTTC
d_gene: -; j_gene: TRBJ2-3; v_gene: TRBV5-1; abundance: -; CDR3aa: CASSLEGADTQYF; CDR3nt: TGCGCCAGCAGCTTGGAAGGGGCAGATACGCAGTATTTT
d_gene: TRBD1; j_gene: TRBJ2-7; v_gene: TRBV3-1; abundance: few; CDR3aa: CASGTGGRGEQYF; CDR3nt: TGTGCCAGCGGAACAGGGGGCAGAGGCGAGCAGTACTTC
d_gene: -; j_gene: TRBJ2-1; v_gene: TRBV5-4; abundance: many; CDR3aa: CASSLGGGSYNEQFF; CDR3nt: TGTGCCAGCAGCTTGGGAGGGGGCTCCTACAATGAGCAGTTCTTC
d_gene: -; j_gene: TRBJ1-1; v_gene: TRBV6-2/TRBV6-3; abundance: many; CDR3aa: CASREMNTEAFF; CDR3nt: TGTGCCAGCAGGGAGATGAACACTGAAGCTTTCTTT
d_gene: TRBD2; j_gene: TRBJ2-3; v_gene: TRBV5-1; abundance: few; CDR3aa: CASSTGLAGNADTQYF; CDR3nt: TGCGCCAGCAGCACCGGACTAGCGGGGAACGCAGATACGCAGTATTTT